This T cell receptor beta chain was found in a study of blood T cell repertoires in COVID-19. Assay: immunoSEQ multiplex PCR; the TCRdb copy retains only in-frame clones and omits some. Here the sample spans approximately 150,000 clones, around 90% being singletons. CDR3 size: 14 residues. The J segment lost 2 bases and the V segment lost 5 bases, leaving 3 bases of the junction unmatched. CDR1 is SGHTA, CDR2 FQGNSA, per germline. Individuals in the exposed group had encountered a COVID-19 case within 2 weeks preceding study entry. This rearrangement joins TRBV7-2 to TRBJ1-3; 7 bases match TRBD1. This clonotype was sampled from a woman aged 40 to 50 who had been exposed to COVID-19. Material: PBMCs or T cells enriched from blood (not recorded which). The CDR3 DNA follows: TGTGCCAGCAGCACGACAGGGCCTGGAAACACCATATATTTT. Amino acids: CASSTTGPGNTIYF. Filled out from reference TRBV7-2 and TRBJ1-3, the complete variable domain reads GAGVSQSPSNKVTEKGKDVELRCDPISGHTALYWYRQSLGQGLEFLIYFQGNSAPDKSGLPSDRFSAERTGGSVSTLTIQRTQQEDSAVYLCASSTTGPGNTIYFGEGSWLTVV.